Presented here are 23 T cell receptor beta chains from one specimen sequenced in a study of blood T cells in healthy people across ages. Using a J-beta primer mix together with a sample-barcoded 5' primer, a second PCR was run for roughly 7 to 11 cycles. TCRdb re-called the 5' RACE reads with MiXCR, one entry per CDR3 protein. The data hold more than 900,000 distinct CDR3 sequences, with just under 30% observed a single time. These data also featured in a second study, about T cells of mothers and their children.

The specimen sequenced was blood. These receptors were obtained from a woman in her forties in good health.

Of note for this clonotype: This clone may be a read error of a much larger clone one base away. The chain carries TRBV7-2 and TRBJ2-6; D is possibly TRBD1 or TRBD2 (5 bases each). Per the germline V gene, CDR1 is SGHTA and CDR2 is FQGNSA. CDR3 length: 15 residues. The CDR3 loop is CASTGRRPGANVRTF. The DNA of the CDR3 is TGTGCCAGCACGGGACGCCGGCCTGGGGCCAACGTCCGGACTTTC.

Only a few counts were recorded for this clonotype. CDR3 sequence (DNA): TGTGCCAGCTCGGCGGGGCAGTCTTATCGGATCTACACTGAAGCTTTCTTT. Translated, it gives CASSAGQSYRIYTEAFF. The V and J genes are TRBV18 and TRBJ1-1; D is possibly TRBD1 (5 bases). Germline V CDR1 and CDR2: KGHSH, LQKENI. CDR3 length: 17 residues. Trimming pared 6 bases from V and 3 bases from J, leaving 23 bases between.

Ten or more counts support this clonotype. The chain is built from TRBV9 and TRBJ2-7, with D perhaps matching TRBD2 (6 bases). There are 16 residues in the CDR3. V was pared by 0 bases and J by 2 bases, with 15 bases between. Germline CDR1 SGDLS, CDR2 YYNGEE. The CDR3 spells CASSVGGGKGPYEQYF. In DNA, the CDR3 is TGTGCCAGCAGCGTAGGCGGAGGGAAAGGCCCCTACGAGCAGTACTTC.

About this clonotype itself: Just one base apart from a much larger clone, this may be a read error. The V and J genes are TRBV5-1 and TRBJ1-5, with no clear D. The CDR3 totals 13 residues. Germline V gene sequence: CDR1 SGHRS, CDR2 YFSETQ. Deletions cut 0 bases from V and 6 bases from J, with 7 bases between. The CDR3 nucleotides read TGCGCCAGCAGCTTGGATGAGTGTCAGCCCCAGCATTTT. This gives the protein CASSLDECQPQHF.

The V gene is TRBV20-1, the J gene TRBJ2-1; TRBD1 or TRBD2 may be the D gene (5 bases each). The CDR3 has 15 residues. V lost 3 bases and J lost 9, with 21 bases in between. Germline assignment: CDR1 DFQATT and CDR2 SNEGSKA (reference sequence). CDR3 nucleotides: TGCAGTGCTAGGGACCCGACTTTTGATGGGACTGAGCAGTTCTTC. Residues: CSARDPTFDGTEQFF.

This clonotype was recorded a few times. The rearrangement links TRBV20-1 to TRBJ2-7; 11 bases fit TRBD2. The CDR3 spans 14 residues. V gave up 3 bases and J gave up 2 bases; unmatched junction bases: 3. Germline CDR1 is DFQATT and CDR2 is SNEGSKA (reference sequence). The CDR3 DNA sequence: TGCAGTGCTAGGACTAGCGGGACAACCTACGAGCAGTACTTC. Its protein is CSARTSGTTYEQYF.

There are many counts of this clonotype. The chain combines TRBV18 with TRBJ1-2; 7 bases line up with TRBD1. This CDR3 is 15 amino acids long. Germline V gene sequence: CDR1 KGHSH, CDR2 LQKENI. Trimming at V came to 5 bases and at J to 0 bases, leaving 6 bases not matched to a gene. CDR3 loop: CASSAQGTANYGYTF. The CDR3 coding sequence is TGTGCCAGCTCAGCACAGGGGACAGCTAACTATGGCTACACCTTC.

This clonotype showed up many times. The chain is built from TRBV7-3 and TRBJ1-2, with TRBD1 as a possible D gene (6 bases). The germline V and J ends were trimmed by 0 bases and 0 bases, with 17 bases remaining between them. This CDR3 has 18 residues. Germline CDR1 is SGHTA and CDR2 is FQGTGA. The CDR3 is CASSLTGATGGANYGYTF. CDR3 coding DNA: TGTGCCAGCAGCTTAACGGGGGCTACCGGAGGGGCTAACTATGGCTACACCTTC.

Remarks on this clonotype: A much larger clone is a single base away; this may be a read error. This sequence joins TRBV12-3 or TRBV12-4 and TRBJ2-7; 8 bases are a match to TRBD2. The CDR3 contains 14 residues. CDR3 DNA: TGTGCCAGCAGGTTAGGCGGGGGGCTCTACGAGCAGTACTTC. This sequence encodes CASRLGGGLYEQYF.

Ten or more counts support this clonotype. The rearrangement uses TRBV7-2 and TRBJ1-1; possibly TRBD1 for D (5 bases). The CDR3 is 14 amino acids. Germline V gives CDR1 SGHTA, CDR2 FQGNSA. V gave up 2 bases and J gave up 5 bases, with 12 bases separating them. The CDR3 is CASSLSGEGTEAFF. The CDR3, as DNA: TGTGCCAGCAGCTTATCGGGGGAGGGGACTGAAGCTTTCTTT.

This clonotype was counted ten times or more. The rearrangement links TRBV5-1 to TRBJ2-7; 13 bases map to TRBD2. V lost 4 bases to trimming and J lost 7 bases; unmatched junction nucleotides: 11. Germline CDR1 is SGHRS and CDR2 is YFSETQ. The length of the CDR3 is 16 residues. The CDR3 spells CASSTGLAGAMGEQYF. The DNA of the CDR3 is TGCGCCAGCAGCACCGGACTAGCGGGGGCCATGGGGGAGCAGTACTTC.

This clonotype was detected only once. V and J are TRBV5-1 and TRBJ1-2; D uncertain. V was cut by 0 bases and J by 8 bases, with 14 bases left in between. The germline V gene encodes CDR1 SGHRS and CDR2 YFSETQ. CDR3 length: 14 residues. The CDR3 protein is CASSLGRGSDGYTF. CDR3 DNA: TGCGCCAGCAGCTTGGGCCGCGGGTCGGACGGCTACACCTTC.

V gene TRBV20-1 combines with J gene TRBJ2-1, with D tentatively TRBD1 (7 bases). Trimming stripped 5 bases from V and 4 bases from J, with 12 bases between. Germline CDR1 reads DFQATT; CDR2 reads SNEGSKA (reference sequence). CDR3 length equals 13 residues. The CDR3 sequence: CSAPRGTYNEQFF. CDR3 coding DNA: TGCAGTGCTCCCAGGGGGACTTACAATGAGCAGTTCTTC.

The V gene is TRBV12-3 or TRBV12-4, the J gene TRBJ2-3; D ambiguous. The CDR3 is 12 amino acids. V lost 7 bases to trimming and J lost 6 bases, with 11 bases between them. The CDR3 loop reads CASKVSLDTQYF. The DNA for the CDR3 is TGTGCCAGCAAGGTCTCCCTGGATACGCAGTATTTT.

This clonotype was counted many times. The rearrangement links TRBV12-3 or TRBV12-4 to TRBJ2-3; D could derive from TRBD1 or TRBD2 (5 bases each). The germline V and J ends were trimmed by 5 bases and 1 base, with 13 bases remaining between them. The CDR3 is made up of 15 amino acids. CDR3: CASSPGTAGTDTQYF. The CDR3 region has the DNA TGTGCCAGCAGTCCCGGGACGGCCGGCACAGATACGCAGTATTTT.

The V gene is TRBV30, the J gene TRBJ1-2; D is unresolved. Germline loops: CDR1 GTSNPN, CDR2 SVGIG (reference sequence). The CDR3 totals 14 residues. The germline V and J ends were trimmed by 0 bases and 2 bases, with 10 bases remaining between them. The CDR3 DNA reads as TGTGCCTGGAGTGTAGGTCCCGTCAACTATGGCTACACCTTC. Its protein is CAWSVGPVNYGYTF.

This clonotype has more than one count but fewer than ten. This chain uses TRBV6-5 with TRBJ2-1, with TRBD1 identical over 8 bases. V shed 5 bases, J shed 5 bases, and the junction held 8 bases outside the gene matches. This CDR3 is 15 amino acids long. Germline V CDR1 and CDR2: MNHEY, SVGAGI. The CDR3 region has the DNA TGTGCCAGCAGTATGCCCGGGACAGGTCACAATGAGCAGTTCTTC. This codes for CASSMPGTGHNEQFF.

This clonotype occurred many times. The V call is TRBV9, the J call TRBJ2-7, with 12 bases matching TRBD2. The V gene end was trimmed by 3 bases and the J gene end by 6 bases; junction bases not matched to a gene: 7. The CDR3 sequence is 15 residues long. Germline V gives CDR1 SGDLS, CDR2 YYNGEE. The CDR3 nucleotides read TGTGCCAGCAGCGCCGGACTAGCGGGGCGGAGCGAGCAGTACTTC. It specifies CASSAGLAGRSEQYF. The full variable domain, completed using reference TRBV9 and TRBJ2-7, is DSGVTQTPKHLITATGQRVTLRCSPRSGDLSVYWYQQSLDQGLQFLIQYYNGEERAKGNILERFSAQQFPDLHSELNLSSLELGDSALYFCASSAGLAGRSEQYFGPGTRLTVT.

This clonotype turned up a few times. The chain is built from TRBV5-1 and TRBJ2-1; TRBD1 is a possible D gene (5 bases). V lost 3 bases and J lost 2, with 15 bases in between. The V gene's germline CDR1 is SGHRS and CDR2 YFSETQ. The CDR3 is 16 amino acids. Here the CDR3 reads CASSSLPDSTYNEQFF. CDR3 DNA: TGCGCCAGCAGCTCCCTTCCTGACAGCACCTACAATGAGCAGTTCTTC.

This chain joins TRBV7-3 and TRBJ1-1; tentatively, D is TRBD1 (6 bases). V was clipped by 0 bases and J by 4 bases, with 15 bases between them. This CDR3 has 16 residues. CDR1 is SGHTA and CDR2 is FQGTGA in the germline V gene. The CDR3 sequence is CASSLTSGGRGTEAFF. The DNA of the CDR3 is TGTGCCAGCAGCTTAACGTCGGGGGGCCGCGGCACTGAAGCTTTCTTT.

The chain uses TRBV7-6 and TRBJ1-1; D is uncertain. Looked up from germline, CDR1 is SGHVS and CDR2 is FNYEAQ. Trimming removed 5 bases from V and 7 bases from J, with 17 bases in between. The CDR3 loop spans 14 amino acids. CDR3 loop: CASSPINNQIEAFF. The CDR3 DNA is TGTGCCAGCAGCCCTATTAACAACCAGATTGAAGCTTTCTTT. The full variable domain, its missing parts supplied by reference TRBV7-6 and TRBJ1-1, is GAGVSQSPRYKVTKRGQDVALRCDPISGHVSLYWYRQALGQGPEFLTYFNYEAQQDKSGLPNDRFSAERPEGSISTLTIQRTEQRDSAMYRCASSPINNQIEAFFGQGTRLTVV.

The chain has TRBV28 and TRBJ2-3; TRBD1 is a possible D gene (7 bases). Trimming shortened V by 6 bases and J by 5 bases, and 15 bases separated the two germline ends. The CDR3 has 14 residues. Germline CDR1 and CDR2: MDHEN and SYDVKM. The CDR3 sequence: CASSMRGRGDTQYF. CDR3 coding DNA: TGTGCCAGCAGCATGAGGGGGCGGGGAGATACGCAGTATTTT. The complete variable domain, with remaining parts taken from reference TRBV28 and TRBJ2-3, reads DVKVTQSSRYLVKRTGEKVFLECVQDMDHENMFWYRQDPGLGLRLIYFSYDVKMKEKGDIPEGYSVSREKKERFSLILESASTNQTSMYLCASSMRGRGDTQYFGPGTRLTVL.

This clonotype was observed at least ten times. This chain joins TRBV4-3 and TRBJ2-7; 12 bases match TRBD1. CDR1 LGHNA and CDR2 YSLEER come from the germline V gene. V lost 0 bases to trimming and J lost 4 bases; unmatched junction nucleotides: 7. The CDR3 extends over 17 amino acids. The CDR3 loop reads CASSQEGTGGRLYEQYF. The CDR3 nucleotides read TGCGCCAGCAGCCAAGAGGGGACAGGGGGCAGGCTATACGAGCAGTACTTC.